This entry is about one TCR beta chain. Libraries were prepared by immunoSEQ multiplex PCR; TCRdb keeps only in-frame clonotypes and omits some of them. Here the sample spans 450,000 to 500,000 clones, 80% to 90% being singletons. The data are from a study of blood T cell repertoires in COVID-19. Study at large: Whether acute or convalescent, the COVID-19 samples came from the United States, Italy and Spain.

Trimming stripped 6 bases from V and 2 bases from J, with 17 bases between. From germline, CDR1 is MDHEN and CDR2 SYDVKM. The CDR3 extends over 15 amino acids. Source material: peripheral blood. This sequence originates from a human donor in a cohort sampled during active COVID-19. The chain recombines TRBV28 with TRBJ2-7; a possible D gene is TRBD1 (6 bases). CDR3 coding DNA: TGTGCCAGCAGGTCCCCGGGACAACTGACCTACGAGCAGTACTTC. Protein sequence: CASRSPGQLTYEQYF.